These 10 T cell receptor beta chains came from one sample sequenced in a study of T-cell reconstitution after alpha-beta-depleted transplantation in children. The library targeted TCRbeta and was prepared with unique molecular identifiers. MiXCR, applied by TCRdb to the PCR reads, yields one record per CDR3 protein. The sample holds 600,000 or so distinct CDR3 sequences, roughly 23% seen once. The specimen comprised PBMCs, mostly from graft donor cells, sampled 360 days after TCRalphabeta/CD19-depleted stem cell transplant. These receptor sequences come from a boy in the first two years of life who had a stem cell transplant for acute myeloid leukemia, so the T cells may come from the graft donor.

This clonotype appeared many times. The rearrangement uses TRBV12-3 or TRBV12-4 and TRBJ2-1; possibly TRBD1 for D (6 bases). V was shortened by 6 bases and J by 0 bases, with 9 bases between the two germline ends. This CDR3 has 14 amino acids. For the CDR3, the DNA is TGTGCCAGCAGCGGCAGGGGCTCCTACAATGAGCAGTTCTTC. The encoded protein is CASSGRGSYNEQFF.

In its sample, this clonotype was seen many times. The CDR3 reads CAIGSYQETQYF. The CDR3 DNA reads as TGTGCCATCGGTAGCTACCAAGAGACCCAGTACTTC. V and J are TRBV10-3 and TRBJ2-5; D gene unclear. CDR1 is ENHRY, CDR2 SYGVKD, per germline. V lost 8 bases to trimming and J lost 0 bases, with 7 bases between them. The CDR3 is made up of 12 amino acids.

This clonotype has a count of ten or more. The V gene is TRBV20-1, the J gene TRBJ1-6; D remains unclear. V was pared by 6 bases and J by 6 bases, with 12 bases between. This CDR3 has 13 residues. The germline CDR1 and CDR2 sequences are DFQATT and SNEGSKA (reference sequence). The CDR3, as DNA: TGCAGTGCCCAGGCACGGTCTAATTCACCCCTCCACTTT. Residues: CSAQARSNSPLHF.

This clonotype has a handful of counts. The chain couples TRBV12-3 or TRBV12-4 to TRBJ1-1, with D possibly TRBD1 on 6 matching bases. CDR3 length: 14 residues. The germline V and J ends were trimmed by 6 bases and 4 bases, with 15 bases remaining between them. The CDR3 bases are TGTGCCAGCAGGCCGGGGGCCAGAGGCACTGAAGCTTTCTTT. Its translation: CASRPGARGTEAFF.

This clonotype was counted only a few times. This sequence joins TRBV12-3 or TRBV12-4 and TRBJ1-1; TRBD1 might be the D (6 bases). Trimming removed 5 bases at V and 1 base at J, with 17 bases between. The CDR3 extends over 16 amino acids. CDR3 region: CASSPPSGGQNTEAFF. The CDR3 coding sequence is TGTGCCAGCAGTCCACCGAGCGGGGGGCAGAACACTGAAGCTTTCTTT.

This clonotype was observed many times. The chain carries TRBV7-9 and TRBJ2-5; D not resolved. V dropped 8 bases and J dropped 0 bases, with 10 bases sitting between them. CDR1 and CDR2 (germline): SEHNR, FQNEAQ (reference sequence). This CDR3 comprises 13 residues. The chain's CDR3 is CASGYLYQETQYF. CDR3 nucleotide sequence: TGTGCCAGCGGCTATCTGTACCAAGAGACCCAGTACTTC.

This clonotype was observed a few times. CDR3 in DNA: TGCAGTGCTAGAGGAACCCCGGGACAGCGGATAACTGGAGAGACCCAGTACTTC. It specifies CSARGTPGQRITGETQYF. J is TRBJ2-5 and V is TRBV20-1; 7 bases match TRBD1. With V trimmed by 1 base and J by 4 bases, 18 bases remained unmatched. This CDR3 spans 18 amino acids. The V gene's germline CDR1 is DFQATT and CDR2 SNEGSKA (reference sequence).

This clonotype was counted many times. The chain couples TRBV7-6 to TRBJ2-2, with D hard to call. Germline CDR1 is SGHVS and CDR2 is FNYEAQ. Trimming took 5 bases from V and 5 from J, leaving 9 bases between them. The CDR3 has 13 amino acids. The CDR3 region has the DNA TGTGCCAGCAGCCCACCCCCAACCGGGGAGCTGTTTTTT. Translated, it gives CASSPPPTGELFF.

This clonotype has ten or more counts. The J gene is TRBJ2-7, the V gene TRBV7-2; D unclear. Germline CDR1 SGHTA, CDR2 FQGNSA. The germline V and J ends were trimmed by 6 bases and 5 bases, with 11 bases remaining between them. The CDR3 contains 12 residues. CDR3 nucleotide sequence: TGTGCCAGCAGGTGGTTTGGAGACGAGCAGTACTTC. Protein sequence: CASRWFGDEQYF.

The sample holds many counts of this clonotype. The CDR3 bases are TGTGCCAGCAGCTTAACGGGTCCCCCGGGAGAGACCCAGTACTTC. Protein product: CASSLTGPPGETQYF. The chain joins TRBV7-8 to TRBJ2-5, with unresolved D. CDR3 length: 15 residues. Between the trimmed V and J ends, which lost 2 bases and 4 bases, there was a span of 14 bases. CDR1 SGHVS and CDR2 FQNEAQ come from the germline V gene.